This T cell receptor beta chain was retrieved from a study of blood T cell repertoires in COVID-19. Overall study: From T cells, B-cell-depleted T cells, or PBMCs came the material, which was cDNA or gDNA.

CDR1 is MNHEY and CDR2 is SMNVEV in the germline V gene (reference sequence). Unmatched junction bases numbered 6, after V lost 3 bases and J lost 4 bases. This CDR3 comprises 15 residues. Sequencing used immunoSEQ multiplex PCR; TCRdb keeps in-frame clones, though not all of them. The data contain roughly 250,000 clones, around 87% of them singletons. Source material: PBMCs or T cells enriched from blood (not recorded which). This clonotype originated in a woman aged 45-60 years who had recovered from COVID-19. V usage is TRBV27 and J usage is TRBJ2-3; TRBD1 agrees at 8 bases. DNA for the CDR3: TGTGCCAGCAGTTTCGAGGGCAGGGGGCCAGATACGCAGTATTTT. Encoded protein: CASSFEGRGPDTQYF.